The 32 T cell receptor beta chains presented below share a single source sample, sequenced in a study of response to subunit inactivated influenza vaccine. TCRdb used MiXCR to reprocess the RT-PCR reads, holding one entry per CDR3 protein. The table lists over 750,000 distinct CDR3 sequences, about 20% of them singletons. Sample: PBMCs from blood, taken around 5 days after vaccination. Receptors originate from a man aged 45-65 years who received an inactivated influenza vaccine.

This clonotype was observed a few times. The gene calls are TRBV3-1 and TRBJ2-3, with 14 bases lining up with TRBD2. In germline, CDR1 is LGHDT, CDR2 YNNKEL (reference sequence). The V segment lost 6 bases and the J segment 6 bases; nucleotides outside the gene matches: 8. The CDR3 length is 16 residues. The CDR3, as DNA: TGTGCCAGCAGACGACTAGCGGGAGGGCCCGGGGATACGCAGTATTTT. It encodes CASRRLAGGPGDTQYF.

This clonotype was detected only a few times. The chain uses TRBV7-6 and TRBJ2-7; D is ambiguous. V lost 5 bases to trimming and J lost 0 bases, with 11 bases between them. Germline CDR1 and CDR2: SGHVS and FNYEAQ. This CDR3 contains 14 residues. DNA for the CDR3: TGTGCCAGCAGCATCGTAGGCCGCTCCTACGAGCAGTACTTC. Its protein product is CASSIVGRSYEQYF.

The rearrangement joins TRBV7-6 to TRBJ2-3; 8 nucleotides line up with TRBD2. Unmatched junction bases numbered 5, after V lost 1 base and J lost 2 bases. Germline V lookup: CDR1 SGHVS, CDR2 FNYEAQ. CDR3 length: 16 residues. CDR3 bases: TGTGCCAGCAGCTTAGAACGGGGGGGAAACACAGATACGCAGTATTTT. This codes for CASSLERGGNTDTQYF.

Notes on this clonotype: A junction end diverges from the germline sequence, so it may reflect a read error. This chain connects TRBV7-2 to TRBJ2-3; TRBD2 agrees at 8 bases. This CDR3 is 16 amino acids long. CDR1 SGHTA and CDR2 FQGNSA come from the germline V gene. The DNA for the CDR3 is TGTGCCAGCAGCTTATCGGGCGGGGGGACCCCGGATACACAGTATTTT. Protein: CASSLSGGGTPDTQYF. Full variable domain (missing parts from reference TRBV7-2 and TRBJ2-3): GAGVSQSPSNKVTEKGKDVELRCDPISGHTALYWYRQSLGQGLEFLIYFQGNSAPDKSGLPSDRFSAERTGGSVSTLTIQRTQQEDSAVYLCASSLSGGGTPDTQYFGPGTRLTVL.

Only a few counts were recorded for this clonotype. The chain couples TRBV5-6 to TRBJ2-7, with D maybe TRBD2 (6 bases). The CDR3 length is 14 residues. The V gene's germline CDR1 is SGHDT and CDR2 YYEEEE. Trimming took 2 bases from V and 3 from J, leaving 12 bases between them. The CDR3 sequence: CASSFGGYSYEQYF. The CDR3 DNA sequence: TGTGCCAGCAGCTTTGGGGGGTACAGCTACGAGCAGTACTTC.

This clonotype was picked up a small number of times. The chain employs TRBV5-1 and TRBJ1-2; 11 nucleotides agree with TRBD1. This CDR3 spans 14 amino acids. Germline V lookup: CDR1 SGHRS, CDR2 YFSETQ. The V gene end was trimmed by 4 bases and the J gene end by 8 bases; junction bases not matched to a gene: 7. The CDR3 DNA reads TGCGCCAGCAGCCCAGGACAGGGGGCGCAAGGCTACACCTTC. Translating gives CASSPGQGAQGYTF.

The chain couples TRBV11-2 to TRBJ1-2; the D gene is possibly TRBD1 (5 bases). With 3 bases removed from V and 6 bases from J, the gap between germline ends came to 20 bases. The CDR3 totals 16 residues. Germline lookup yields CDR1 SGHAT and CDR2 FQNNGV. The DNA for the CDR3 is TGTGCCAGCAGCTTGGGTATCGGGACCGGGGGGAATGGCTACACCTTC. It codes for CASSLGIGTGGNGYTF.

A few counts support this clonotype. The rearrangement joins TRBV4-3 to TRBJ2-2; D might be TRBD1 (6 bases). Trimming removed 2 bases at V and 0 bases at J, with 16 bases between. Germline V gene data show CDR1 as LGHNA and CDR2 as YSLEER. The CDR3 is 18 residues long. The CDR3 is CASSQNFPYRANTGELFF. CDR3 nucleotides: TGCGCCAGCAGCCAAAACTTCCCTTACAGGGCGAACACCGGGGAGCTGTTTTTT.

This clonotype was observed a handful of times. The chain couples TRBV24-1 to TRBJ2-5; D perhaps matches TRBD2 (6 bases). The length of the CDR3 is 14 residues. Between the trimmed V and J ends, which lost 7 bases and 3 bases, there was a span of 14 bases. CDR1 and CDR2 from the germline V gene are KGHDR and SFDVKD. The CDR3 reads CATRGLAGEETQYF. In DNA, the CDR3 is TGTGCCACCAGGGGACTCGCCGGGGAAGAGACCCAGTACTTC.

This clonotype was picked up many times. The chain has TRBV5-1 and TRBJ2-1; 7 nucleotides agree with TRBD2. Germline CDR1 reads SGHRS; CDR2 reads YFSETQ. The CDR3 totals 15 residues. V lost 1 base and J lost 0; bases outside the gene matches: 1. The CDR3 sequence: CASSLLADSYNEQFF. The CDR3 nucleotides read TGCGCCAGCAGCTTGCTAGCGGACTCCTACAATGAGCAGTTCTTC.

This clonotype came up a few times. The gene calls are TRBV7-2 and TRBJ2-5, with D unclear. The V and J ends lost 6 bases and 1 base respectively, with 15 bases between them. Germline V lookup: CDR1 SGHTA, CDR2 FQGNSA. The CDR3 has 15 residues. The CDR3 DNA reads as TGTGCCAGCAGTTCGAACCTCTTGATCCAAGAGACCCAGTACTTC. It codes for CASSSNLLIQETQYF.

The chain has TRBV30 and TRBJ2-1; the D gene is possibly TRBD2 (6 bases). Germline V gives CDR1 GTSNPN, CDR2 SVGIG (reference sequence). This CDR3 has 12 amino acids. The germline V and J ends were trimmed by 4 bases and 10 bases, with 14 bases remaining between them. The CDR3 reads CAWTRSAGEQFF. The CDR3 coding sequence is TGTGCCTGGACCCGATCGGCGGGAGAGCAGTTCTTC.

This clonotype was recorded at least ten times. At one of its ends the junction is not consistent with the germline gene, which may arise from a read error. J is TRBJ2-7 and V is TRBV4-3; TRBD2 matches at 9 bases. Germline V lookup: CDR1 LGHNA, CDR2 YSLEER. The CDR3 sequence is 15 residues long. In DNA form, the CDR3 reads TGTGCCAGCAGCCAAGAGGCGGGAGGGCCCTACGAGCAGTACTTC. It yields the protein CASSQEAGGPYEQYF.

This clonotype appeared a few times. The chain's CDR3 is CASSEVWGTETQYF. The CDR3 DNA follows: TGTGCCAGCAGTGAAGTTTGGGGCACGGAGACCCAGTACTTC. The rearrangement links TRBV6-1 to TRBJ2-5, with D possibly being TRBD1 (5 bases). The CDR3 consists of 14 residues. With 1 base removed from V and 5 bases from J, the gap between germline ends came to 11 bases. From germline, CDR1 is MNHNS and CDR2 SASEGT.

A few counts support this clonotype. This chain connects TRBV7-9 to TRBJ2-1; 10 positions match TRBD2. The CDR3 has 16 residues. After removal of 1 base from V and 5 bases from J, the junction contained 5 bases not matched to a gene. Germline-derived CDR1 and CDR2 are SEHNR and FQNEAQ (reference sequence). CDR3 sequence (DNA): TGTGCCAGCAGCTTAGATGGTCTAGCGGGGGACAATGAGCAGTTCTTC. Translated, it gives CASSLDGLAGDNEQFF.

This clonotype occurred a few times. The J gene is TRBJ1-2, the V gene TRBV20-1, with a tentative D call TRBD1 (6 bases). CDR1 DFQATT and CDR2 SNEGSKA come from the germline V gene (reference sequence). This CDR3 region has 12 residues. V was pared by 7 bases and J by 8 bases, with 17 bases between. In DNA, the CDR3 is TGCAGTGGCAGGACAGCAGCGGAAGGCTACACCTTC. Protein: CSGRTAAEGYTF.

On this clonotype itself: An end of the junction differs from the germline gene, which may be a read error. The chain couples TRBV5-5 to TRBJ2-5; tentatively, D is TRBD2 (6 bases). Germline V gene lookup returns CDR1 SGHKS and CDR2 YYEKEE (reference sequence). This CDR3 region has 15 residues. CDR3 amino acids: CVSSPGDWIQETQYF. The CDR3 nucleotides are TGTGTCAGCAGCCCCGGGGACTGGATCCAAGAGACCCAGTACTTC.

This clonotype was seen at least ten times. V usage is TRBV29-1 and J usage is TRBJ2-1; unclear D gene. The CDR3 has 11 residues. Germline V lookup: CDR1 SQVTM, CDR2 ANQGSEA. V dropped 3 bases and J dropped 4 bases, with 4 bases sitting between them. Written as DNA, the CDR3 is TGCAGCGTTGAGGTGTACAATGAGCAGTTCTTC. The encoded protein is CSVEVYNEQFF.

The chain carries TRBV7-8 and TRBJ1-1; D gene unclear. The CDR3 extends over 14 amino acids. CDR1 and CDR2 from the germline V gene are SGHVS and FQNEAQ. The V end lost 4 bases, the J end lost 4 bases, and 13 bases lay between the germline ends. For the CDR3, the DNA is TGTGCCAGCAGCTCAAATCTAGCCAGCACTGAAGCTTTCTTT. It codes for CASSSNLASTEAFF.

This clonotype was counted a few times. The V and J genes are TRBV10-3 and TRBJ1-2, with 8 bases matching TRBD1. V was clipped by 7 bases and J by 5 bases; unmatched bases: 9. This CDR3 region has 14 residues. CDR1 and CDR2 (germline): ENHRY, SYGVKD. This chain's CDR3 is CAITDRADYYGYTF. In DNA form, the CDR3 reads TGTGCCATCACGGACAGGGCTGATTATTATGGCTACACCTTC.

This CDR3 is CASSLGPFERPQHF. CDR3 coding DNA: TGTGCCAGCAGCTTAGGCCCCTTTGAGCGGCCCCAGCATTTT. This chain connects TRBV7-8 to TRBJ1-5; D gene uncertain. Germline CDR1 and CDR2: SGHVS and FQNEAQ. Trimming pared 1 base from V and 9 bases from J, leaving 13 bases between. The CDR3 length is 14 residues.

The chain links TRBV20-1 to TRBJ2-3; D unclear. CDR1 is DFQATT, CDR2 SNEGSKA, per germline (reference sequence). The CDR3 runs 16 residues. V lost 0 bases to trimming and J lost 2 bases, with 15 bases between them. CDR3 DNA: TGCAGTGCTAGAGATGTTCGGGCCCGCTTCACAGATACGCAGTATTTT. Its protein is CSARDVRARFTDTQYF.

The CDR3 sequence is CSAFTETSTDTQYF. CDR3 nucleotides: TGCAGTGCTTTCACAGAGACTAGCACAGATACGCAGTATTTT. The chain links TRBV20-1 to TRBJ2-3, with no clear D. CDR3 length: 14 amino acids. The V gene lost 5 bases and the J gene lost 0 bases, with 12 bases spanning the gap. Germline V CDR1 and CDR2: DFQATT, SNEGSKA (reference sequence).

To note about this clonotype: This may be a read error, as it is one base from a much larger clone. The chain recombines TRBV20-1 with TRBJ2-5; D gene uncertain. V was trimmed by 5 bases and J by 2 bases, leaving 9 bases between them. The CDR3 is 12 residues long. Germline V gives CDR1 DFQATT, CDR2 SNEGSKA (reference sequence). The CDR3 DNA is TGCAGTGCTGGAGCCGGGCAAGAGACCCAGTACTTC. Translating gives CSAGAGQETQYF.

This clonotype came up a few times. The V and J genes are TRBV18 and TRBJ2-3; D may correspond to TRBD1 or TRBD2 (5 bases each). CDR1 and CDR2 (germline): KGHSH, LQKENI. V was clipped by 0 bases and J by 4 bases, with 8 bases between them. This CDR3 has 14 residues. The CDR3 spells CASSPPGRSDTQYF. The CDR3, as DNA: TGTGCCAGCTCACCACCGGGACGGTCAGATACGCAGTATTTT.

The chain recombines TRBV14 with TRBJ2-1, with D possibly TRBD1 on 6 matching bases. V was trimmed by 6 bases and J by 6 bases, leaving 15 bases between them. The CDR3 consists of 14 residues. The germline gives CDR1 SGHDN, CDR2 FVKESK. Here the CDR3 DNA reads TGTGCCAGCAGTCTCCTTGACAGGTTCAATGAGCAGTTCTTC. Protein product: CASSLLDRFNEQFF.

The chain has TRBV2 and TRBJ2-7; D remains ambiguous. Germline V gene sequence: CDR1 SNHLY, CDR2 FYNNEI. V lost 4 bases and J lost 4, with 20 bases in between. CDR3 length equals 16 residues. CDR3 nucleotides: TGTGCCAGCAGTGCCTCCGATTCGACTCGCCTGTACGAGCAGTACTTC. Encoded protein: CASSASDSTRLYEQYF.

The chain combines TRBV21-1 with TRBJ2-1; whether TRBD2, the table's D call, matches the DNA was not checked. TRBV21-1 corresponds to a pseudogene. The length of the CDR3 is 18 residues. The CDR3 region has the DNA TGTGCCAGCAGCAAATACTTAGGGGACGGCCCTCTAGGGAATGAGCAGTTCTTC. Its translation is CASSKYLGDGPLGNEQFF.

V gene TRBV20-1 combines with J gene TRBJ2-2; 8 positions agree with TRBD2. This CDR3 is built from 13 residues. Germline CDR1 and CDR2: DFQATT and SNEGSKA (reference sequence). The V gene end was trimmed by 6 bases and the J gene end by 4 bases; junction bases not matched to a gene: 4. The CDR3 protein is CSALGTSTGELFF. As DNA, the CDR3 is TGCAGTGCCTTGGGGACTAGCACCGGGGAGCTGTTTTTT.

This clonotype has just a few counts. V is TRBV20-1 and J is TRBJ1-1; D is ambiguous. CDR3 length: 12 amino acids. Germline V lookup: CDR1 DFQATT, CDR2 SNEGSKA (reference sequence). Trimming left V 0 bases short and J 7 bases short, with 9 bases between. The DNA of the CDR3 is TGCAGTGCTAGAGATCCACGGATTGAAGCTTTCTTT. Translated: CSARDPRIEAFF.

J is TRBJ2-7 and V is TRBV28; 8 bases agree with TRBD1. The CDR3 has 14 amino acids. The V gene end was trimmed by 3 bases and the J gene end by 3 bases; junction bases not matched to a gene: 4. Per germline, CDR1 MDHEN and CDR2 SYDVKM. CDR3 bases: TGTGCCAGCAGTTTTCAGGGGGCGATCTACGAGCAGTACTTC. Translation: CASSFQGAIYEQYF.

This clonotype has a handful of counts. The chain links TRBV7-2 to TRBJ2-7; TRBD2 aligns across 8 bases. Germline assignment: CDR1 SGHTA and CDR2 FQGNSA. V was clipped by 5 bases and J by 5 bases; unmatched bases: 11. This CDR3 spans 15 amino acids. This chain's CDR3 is CASSLLTSARHEQYF. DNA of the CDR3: TGTGCCAGCAGCCTACTGACTAGCGCTAGGCACGAGCAGTACTTC.